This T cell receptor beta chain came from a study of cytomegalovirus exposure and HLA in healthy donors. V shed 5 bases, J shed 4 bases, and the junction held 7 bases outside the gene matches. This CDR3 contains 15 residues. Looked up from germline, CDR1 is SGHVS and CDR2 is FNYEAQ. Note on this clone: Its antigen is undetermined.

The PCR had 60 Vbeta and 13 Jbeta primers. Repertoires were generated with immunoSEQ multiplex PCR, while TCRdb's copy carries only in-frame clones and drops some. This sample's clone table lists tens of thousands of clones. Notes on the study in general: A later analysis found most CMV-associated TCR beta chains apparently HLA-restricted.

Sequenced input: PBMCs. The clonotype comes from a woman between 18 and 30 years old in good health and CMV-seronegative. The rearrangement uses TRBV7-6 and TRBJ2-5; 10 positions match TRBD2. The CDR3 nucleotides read TGTGCCAGCAGCCCTAGGACTAGCGGACTAGAGACCCAGTACTTC. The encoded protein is CASSPRTSGLETQYF.